Listed here are 30 T cell receptor beta chains from one sample, sequenced in a study of OX40 agonist ivuxolimab in advanced cancers. Some clones are missing from TCRdb's copy, which holds only in-frame ones; the method was immunoSEQ multiplex PCR. Among tens of thousands of clones listed, roughly 93% were seen once. The source material was CD4+ or CD8+ T cells sorted from blood, sampled in a trial of the OX40 agonist ivuxolimab. These receptors originate from an adult with an advanced solid tumor such as melanoma, head and neck, liver or kidney cancer.

The chain employs TRBV9 and TRBJ2-1; the match to TRBD1 covers 7 bases. Germline CDR1 reads SGDLS; CDR2 reads YYNGEE. CDR3 length: 17 amino acids. V shed 3 bases and J 3 bases; nucleotides not matched to a gene: 12. In DNA, the CDR3 is TGTGCCAGCAGCGCTGGACAGGTTGGGCTTTACTACAATGAGCAGTTCTTC. Translating it yields CASSAGQVGLYYNEQFF. Using reference TRBV9 and TRBJ2-1 for the parts outside the CDR3, the full variable domain is DSGVTQTPKHLITATGQRVTLRCSPRSGDLSVYWYQQSLDQGLQFLIQYYNGEERAKGNILERFSAQQFPDLHSELNLSSLELGDSALYFCASSAGQVGLYYNEQFFGPGTRLTVL.

V usage is TRBV10-3 and J usage is TRBJ1-2, with a weak D call TRBD1 (5 bases). The V end lost 5 bases, the J end lost 5 bases, and 9 bases lay between the germline ends. CDR1 and CDR2 from the germline V gene are ENHRY and SYGVKD. There are 12 residues in the CDR3. CDR3 DNA sequence: TGTGCCATCAGTACAGGCGGTTATGGCTACACCTTC. This encodes CAISTGGYGYTF.

V usage is TRBV13 and J usage is TRBJ1-2; TRBD1 aligns across 10 bases. V lost 5 bases to trimming and J lost 0 bases; unmatched junction nucleotides: 6. This CDR3 has 16 amino acids. Germline CDR1 is PRHDT and CDR2 is FYEKMQ (reference sequence). The CDR3 bases are TGTGCCAGCAGCCACCGGGACAGGGGCACTAACTATGGCTACACCTTC. Translated: CASSHRDRGTNYGYTF.

This chain links TRBV7-9 with TRBJ2-3; D might be TRBD2 (5 bases). Germline CDR1 is SEHNR and CDR2 is FQNEAQ (reference sequence). This CDR3 is 15 amino acids long. The ends were cut back, 3 bases at V and 0 bases at J, with 10 bases in the middle. The CDR3 spells CASSFGLFSTDTQYF. The CDR3, as DNA: TGTGCCAGCAGCTTCGGACTCTTCAGCACAGATACGCAGTATTTT.

The J gene is TRBJ1-1, the V gene TRBV7-2; D gene uncertain. With 6 bases removed from V and 1 base from J, the gap between germline ends came to 18 bases. CDR1 is SGHTA and CDR2 is FQGNSA in the germline V gene. The length of the CDR3 is 16 residues. The CDR3, as DNA: TGTGCCAGCAGTTTCGGCGTTGTAGGTCGGAACACTGAAGCTTTCTTT. It encodes CASSFGVVGRNTEAFF.

V is TRBV6-6 and J is TRBJ1-4; a weak D match, TRBD1 (5 bases). V lost 2 bases and J 6 bases, leaving 16 bases between the germline ends. There are 16 residues in the CDR3. Germline CDR1 MNHNY, CDR2 SVGAGI (reference sequence). CDR3 residues: CASSYGGMGEDEKLFF. The CDR3 coding sequence is TGTGCCAGCAGTTACGGGGGGATGGGGGAGGATGAAAAACTGTTTTTT.

V is TRBV19 and J is TRBJ1-5; a weak D match, TRBD1 (5 bases). CDR3 length: 15 residues. Trimming removed 5 bases from V and 1 base from J, with 12 bases in between. Germline CDR1 is LNHDA and CDR2 is SQIVND (reference sequence). CDR3 loop: CASSSYGGSNQPQHF. For the CDR3, the DNA is TGTGCCAGTAGTTCTTACGGGGGGAGCAATCAGCCCCAGCATTTT.

J is TRBJ2-5 and V is TRBV7-9; no reliable D call. The V gene lost 5 bases and the J gene lost 5 bases, with 15 bases spanning the gap. CDR1 and CDR2 (germline): SEHNR, FQNEAQ (reference sequence). The CDR3 is made up of 14 amino acids. For the CDR3, the DNA is TGTGCCAGCAGCGTGGTTGGCAGAGCCGAGACCCAGTACTTC. This translates into CASSVVGRAETQYF.

The V and J genes are TRBV27 and TRBJ2-1; the D gene is possibly TRBD2 (6 bases). V was trimmed by 5 bases and J by 9 bases, leaving 8 bases between them. CDR3 length: 11 amino acids. CDR1 is MNHEY and CDR2 is SMNVEV in the germline V gene (reference sequence). CDR3: CASSQAGEQFF. CDR3 DNA sequence: TGTGCCAGCAGTCAAGCGGGTGAGCAGTTCTTC.

The J gene is TRBJ1-4, the V gene TRBV6-5, with D maybe TRBD1 (5 bases). The CDR3 is 14 amino acids. CDR1 is MNHEY, CDR2 SVGAGI, per germline. V shed 5 bases and J shed 4 bases, with 11 bases lying between them. In DNA, the CDR3 is TGTGCCAGCAGTGACGACAGCTATAATGAAAAACTGTTTTTT. Encoded protein: CASSDDSYNEKLFF.

The V call is TRBV27, the J call TRBJ1-5; unclear D gene. CDR1 MNHEY and CDR2 SMNVEV come from the germline V gene (reference sequence). CDR3 length equals 16 residues. V lost 2 bases and J lost 4, with 15 bases in between. CDR3 sequence (DNA): TGTGCCAGCAGTTTAACCTCCGGGCGGCTAAATCAGCCCCAGCATTTT. Its protein is CASSLTSGRLNQPQHF.

This clone is a singleton in its sample. CDR3 loop: CASSWGPTGQGLYEQYF. The CDR3 DNA sequence: TGTGCCAGCAGTTGGGGGCCAACGGGACAGGGACTTTACGAGCAGTACTTC. The genes are TRBV28 and TRBJ2-7; 9 nucleotides match TRBD1. This CDR3 comprises 17 residues. J gave up 4 bases and V 4 bases, and 14 bases lay outside the gene matches. CDR1 is MDHEN and CDR2 is SYDVKM in the germline V gene.

V usage is TRBV19 and J usage is TRBJ2-5, with D unresolved. The V and J ends lost 5 bases and 2 bases respectively, with 12 bases between them. The CDR3 spans 14 residues. The germline gives CDR1 LNHDA, CDR2 SQIVND (reference sequence). CDR3 residues: CASSDWLNQETQYF. DNA for the CDR3: TGTGCCAGTAGTGACTGGCTCAATCAAGAGACCCAGTACTTC.

The V gene is TRBV9, the J gene TRBJ2-5; weak D call: TRBD2 (5 bases). This CDR3 spans 14 amino acids. CDR1 and CDR2 from the germline V gene are SGDLS and YYNGEE. V lost 0 bases, J lost 3 bases, and 9 bases lay in between. The CDR3 DNA reads TGTGCCAGCAGCGTAGACTACGGGGAAGAGACCCAGTACTTC. This encodes CASSVDYGEETQYF.

The chain uses TRBV18 and TRBJ2-1; D ambiguous. The CDR3 has 12 residues. Trimming removed 11 bases from V and 6 bases from J, with 14 bases in between. Germline loops: CDR1 KGHSH, CDR2 LQKENI. The CDR3 bases are TGTGCCTCCTTGGCCCCCGGCAATGAGCAGTTCTTC. Amino acid sequence: CASLAPGNEQFF. The variable domain in full, completed from reference TRBV18 and TRBJ2-1, reads NAGVMQNPRHLVRRRGQEARLRCSPMKGHSHVYWYRQLPEEGLKFMVYLQKENIIDESGMPKERFSAEFPKEGPSILRIQQVVRGDSAAYFCASLAPGNEQFFGPGTRLTVL.

Here the CDR3 DNA reads TGTGCCAGTTTCTCCGGCTCGGTAACGGACACCGGGGAGCTGTTTTTT. Translating gives CASFSGSVTDTGELFF. V usage is TRBV7-8 and J usage is TRBJ2-2; D is uncertain. V was clipped by 9 bases and J by 3 bases, with 20 bases between them. Per germline, CDR1 SGHVS and CDR2 FQNEAQ. This CDR3 is 16 amino acids long.

This clone is a singleton in its sample. Written as DNA, the CDR3 is TGTGCCAGCAGCTTGGGATGGGGATGGGCCGGGGAGCTGTTTTTT. Its protein product is CASSLGWGWAGELFF. The chain couples TRBV5-4 to TRBJ2-2; no clear D gene. The CDR3 runs 15 residues. CDR1 SGHNT and CDR2 YYREEE come from the germline V gene (reference sequence). V lost 0 bases to trimming and J lost 6 bases, with 12 bases between them.

The chain recombines TRBV19 with TRBJ2-1; D not resolved. There are 15 residues in the CDR3. CDR1 is LNHDA, CDR2 SQIVND, per germline (reference sequence). The germline V and J ends were trimmed by 11 bases and 0 bases, with 17 bases remaining between them. This chain's CDR3 is CAGTHRRSSYNEQFF. CDR3 bases: TGTGCCGGTACTCACAGAAGGAGCTCCTACAATGAGCAGTTCTTC. The full variable domain, its missing parts supplied by reference TRBV19 and TRBJ2-1, is DGGITQSPKYLFRKEGQNVTLSCEQNLNHDAMYWYRQDPGQGLRLIYYSQIVNDFQKGDIAEGYSVSREKKESFPLTVTSAQKNPTAFYLCAGTHRRSSYNEQFFGPGTRLTVL.

This chain connects TRBV6-5 to TRBJ2-3; 7 nucleotides line up with TRBD2. The CDR3 is 15 residues long. Per the germline V gene, CDR1 is MNHEY and CDR2 is SVGAGI. Trimming removed 1 base from V and 0 bases from J; junction bases left unmatched: 1. CDR3 DNA: TGTGCCAGCAGTTACTTTAGCGGGAGCACAGATACGCAGTATTTT. Its protein is CASSYFSGSTDTQYF.

The chain has TRBV11-2 and TRBJ2-1; 11 bases are a match to TRBD2. The CDR3 runs 16 residues. In germline, CDR1 is SGHAT, CDR2 FQNNGV. V shed 5 bases and J 5 bases; nucleotides not matched to a gene: 8. DNA for the CDR3: TGTGCCAGCAGCCAACGACTAGCGGGGTGGCACAATGAGCAGTTCTTC. It encodes CASSQRLAGWHNEQFF.

The chain combines TRBV14 with TRBJ1-1, with a tentative D call TRBD1 (6 bases). V was clipped by 5 bases and J by 3 bases, with 13 bases between them. Germline assignment: CDR1 SGHDN and CDR2 FVKESK. This CDR3 has 14 residues. CDR3 region: CASSETGLHTEAFF. The CDR3 DNA follows: TGTGCCAGCAGCGAAACAGGGTTGCACACTGAAGCTTTCTTT.

The chain combines TRBV9 with TRBJ2-7; 12 bases align to TRBD2. This CDR3 region has 15 residues. V was clipped by 2 bases and J by 6 bases; unmatched bases: 6. Per the germline V gene, CDR1 is SGDLS and CDR2 is YYNGEE. The CDR3 nucleotides read TGTGCCAGCAGCGTTCTAGCGGGAGGGCCGCTCGAGCAGTACTTC. It codes for CASSVLAGGPLEQYF.

V is TRBV28 and J is TRBJ2-1; D is possibly TRBD1 (6 bases). The germline V gene encodes CDR1 MDHEN and CDR2 SYDVKM. The CDR3 has 14 residues. V dropped 8 bases and J dropped 10 bases, with 21 bases sitting between them. Here the CDR3 DNA reads TGTGCCAGCTCCTCCCAGACAGGCTCTGGAGAGCAGTTCTTC. Its translation: CASSSQTGSGEQFF.

The V and J genes are TRBV6-5 and TRBJ2-1; the D is unclear. This CDR3 contains 12 residues. Trimming shortened V by 10 bases and J by 8 bases, and 15 bases separated the two germline ends. Germline CDR1 MNHEY, CDR2 SVGAGI. The CDR3 coding sequence is TGTGCCACCTCGACTCGAGTCGATGAGCAGTTCTTC. Protein product: CATSTRVDEQFF.

V and J are TRBV27 and TRBJ1-2, with D possibly matching TRBD1 (6 bases). Deletions cut 0 bases from V and 8 bases from J, with 13 bases between. The germline V gene encodes CDR1 MNHEY and CDR2 SMNVEV (reference sequence). The CDR3 is 14 residues long. In DNA form, the CDR3 reads TGTGCCAGCAGTTTATCAGCGGGGGCGGTGGGCTACACCTTC. This sequence encodes CASSLSAGAVGYTF.

The chain combines TRBV4-1 with TRBJ2-7, with 11 bases fitting TRBD2. Per the germline V gene, CDR1 is MGHRA and CDR2 is YSYEKL. This CDR3 is built from 18 residues. The trim removed 1 base at V and 2 bases at J, leaving 10 bases unmatched. CDR3 coding DNA: TGCGCCAGCAGCCAAGGTCCGCCCTCTAGCGGGGGGACCTACGAGCAGTACTTC. Its protein is CASSQGPPSSGGTYEQYF.

To note about this clone: One end of the junction varies from germline; a read error may be responsible. This sample includes further DNA sequences coding for the same CDR3. The chain's CDR3 is CASSSGQGGTNEKLFF. The CDR3 DNA reads as TGTGCTAGCAGCTCGGGACAGGGGGGAACTAATGAAAAACTGTTTTTT. The V call is TRBV7-9, the J call TRBJ1-4, with 11 bases aligning to TRBD1. This CDR3 comprises 16 residues. Germline V lookup: CDR1 SEHNR, CDR2 FQNEAQ (reference sequence).

This rearrangement joins TRBV6-5 to TRBJ2-7; weak D call: TRBD2 (6 bases). Germline assignment: CDR1 MNHEY and CDR2 SVGAGI. This CDR3 comprises 15 residues. Deletions cut 2 bases from V and 3 bases from J, with 14 bases between. The CDR3 loop reads CASSYGAGSFYEQYF. CDR3 in DNA: TGTGCCAGCAGTTACGGAGCGGGTTCTTTCTACGAGCAGTACTTC.

The rearrangement links TRBV19 to TRBJ2-2, with 13 bases identical to TRBD2. The length of the CDR3 is 13 residues. Germline lookup yields CDR1 LNHDA and CDR2 SQIVND (reference sequence). Trimming removed 10 bases from V and 6 bases from J; junction bases left unmatched: 2. This chain's CDR3 is CATGLAGAGELFF. Here the CDR3 DNA reads TGTGCCACCGGACTAGCGGGAGCCGGGGAGCTGTTTTTT.

This chain uses TRBV27 with TRBJ2-1; no firm D call. V shed 7 bases and J shed 9 bases, with 16 bases lying between them. Per the germline V gene, CDR1 is MNHEY and CDR2 is SMNVEV (reference sequence). CDR3 size: 13 residues. The CDR3 loop is CASNLRAGFEQFF. The DNA for the CDR3 is TGTGCCAGCAATCTCCGGGCCGGGTTTGAGCAGTTCTTC.